The 23 T cell receptor beta chains below come from one sample, sequenced in a study of cytomegalovirus exposure and HLA in healthy donors. The PCR made use of 60 Vbeta and 13 Jbeta primers. TCRdb's table, derived via immunoSEQ multiplex PCR, lists solely in-frame clones and lacks some. The sample yields 150,000 to 200,000 clones, around two thirds seen once. Material for sequencing was PBMCs. These receptors were taken from a man aged 35-49 years in good health and CMV-seronegative.

The rearrangement links TRBV2 to TRBJ1-6, with D uncertain. The CDR3 runs to 15 residues. V lost 11 bases and J lost 0, with 14 bases in between. Looked up from germline, CDR1 is SNHLY and CDR2 is FYNNEI. The CDR3 loop reads CAGAFAPSYNSPLHF. For the CDR3, the DNA is TGTGCCGGAGCGTTCGCGCCCTCCTATAATTCACCCCTCCACTTT.

The chain is built from TRBV7-9 and TRBJ2-3; 8 bases are shared with TRBD1. The trim removed 5 bases at V and 4 bases at J, leaving 5 bases unmatched. The CDR3 extends over 14 amino acids. Per germline, CDR1 SEHNR and CDR2 FQNEAQ (reference sequence). The chain's CDR3 is CASSPRTGSDTQYF. Here the CDR3 DNA reads TGTGCCAGCAGCCCTCGGACAGGGTCAGATACGCAGTATTTT. The whole variable domain, remainder taken from reference TRBV7-9 and TRBJ2-3, is DTGVSQNPRHKITKRGQNVTFRCDPISEHNRLYWYRQTLGQGPEFLTYFQNEAQLEKSRLLSDRFSAERPKGSFSTLEIQRTEQGDSAMYLCASSPRTGSDTQYFGPGTRLTVL.

The rearrangement joins TRBV5-1 to TRBJ2-5; TRBD1 might be the D (6 bases). Trimming removed 3 bases from V and 13 bases from J, with 16 bases in between. Germline CDR1 reads SGHRS; CDR2 reads YFSETQ. The CDR3 length is 12 residues. This CDR3 is CASSYRDTDRYF. CDR3 DNA: TGCGCCAGCAGCTACCGGGACACGGATCGGTACTTC.

The chain carries TRBV6-5 and TRBJ2-5, with 11 bases fitting TRBD2. Trimming removed 6 bases from V and 2 bases from J; junction bases left unmatched: 5. Germline CDR1 reads MNHEY; CDR2 reads SVGAGI. This CDR3 region has 15 residues. The CDR3 DNA sequence: TGTGCCAGCAGAGCGACTAGCGGGGAACAAGAGACCCAGTACTTC. Residues: CASRATSGEQETQYF.

This clone was observed a handful of times. The J gene is TRBJ2-2, the V gene TRBV28; TRBD1 agrees at 7 bases. Trimming at V came to 6 bases and at J to 3 bases, leaving 4 bases not matched to a gene. There are 14 residues in the CDR3. Looked up from germline, CDR1 is MDHEN and CDR2 is SYDVKM. CDR3 residues: CASSPGTDTGELFF. In DNA form, the CDR3 reads TGTGCCAGCAGCCCTGGGACAGACACCGGGGAGCTGTTTTTT.

V and J are TRBV5-1 and TRBJ2-5; maybe TRBD2 (6 bases). The J call could be wrong; TRBJ2-7 is a better fit for the DNA end. Germline loops: CDR1 SGHRS, CDR2 YFSETQ. The CDR3 loop spans 14 amino acids. The CDR3 DNA follows: TGCGCCAGCAGCTCGGGAGACAGAACCTACGAGCAGTACTTC. Its translation: CASSSGDRTYEQYF.

The rearrangement links TRBV2 to TRBJ1-5, with a weak D call TRBD1 (5 bases). The CDR3 spans 14 residues. V was clipped by 11 bases and J by 1 base, with 15 bases between them. CDR1 and CDR2 (germline): SNHLY, FYNNEI. The CDR3 sequence is CAPPQGLSNQPQHF. The CDR3, as DNA: TGTGCCCCACCGCAGGGTTTGAGCAATCAGCCCCAGCATTTT.

This clone showed up just a few times. The chain couples TRBV6-5 to TRBJ1-5; 12 bases match TRBD1. Germline V gene lookup returns CDR1 MNHEY and CDR2 SVGAGI. The CDR3 loop spans 14 amino acids. Trimming removed 6 bases from V and 11 bases from J; junction bases left unmatched: 8. CDR3 loop: CASRPGQGARSQHF. DNA of the CDR3: TGTGCCAGCAGGCCGGGACAGGGGGCGAGGTCCCAGCATTTT.

This rearrangement joins TRBV9 to TRBJ2-5, with 9 bases aligning to TRBD2. The length of the CDR3 is 16 residues. Germline V lookup: CDR1 SGDLS, CDR2 YYNGEE. V lost 4 bases, J lost 5 bases, and 12 bases stayed unmatched. The CDR3 DNA is TGTGCCAGCAGCTCGAGGCGGCTAGCGGGAATGGAGACCCAGTACTTC. It codes for CASSSRRLAGMETQYF.

V gene TRBV29-1 combines with J gene TRBJ2-5, with D possibly being TRBD1 (6 bases). CDR3 length: 13 residues. CDR1 and CDR2 (germline): SQVTM, ANQGSEA. V lost 4 bases to trimming and J lost 1 base, with 10 bases between them. CDR3 loop: CSVVVGGQETQYF. CDR3 nucleotides: TGCAGCGTTGTAGTAGGGGGCCAAGAGACCCAGTACTTC.

The chain carries TRBV2 and TRBJ1-2, with 8 bases fitting TRBD1. Germline values: CDR1 SNHLY, CDR2 FYNNEI. After removal of 3 bases from V and 7 bases from J, the junction contained 1 base not matched to a gene. This CDR3 comprises 12 residues. The DNA of the CDR3 is TGTGCCAGCAGTGAGGGGACAGGTGGCTACACCTTC. As protein: CASSEGTGGYTF.

This rearrangement joins TRBV5-1 to TRBJ2-2; 7 bases match TRBD1. The CDR3 sequence is 14 residues long. Unmatched junction bases numbered 1, after V lost 0 bases and J lost 5 bases. The germline V gene has CDR1 SGHRS and CDR2 YFSETQ. DNA of the CDR3: TGCGCCAGCAGCTTGGACAGGGGAACCGGGGAGCTGTTTTTT. Encoded protein: CASSLDRGTGELFF. The whole variable domain, remainder taken from reference TRBV5-1 and TRBJ2-2, is KAGVTQTPRYLIKTRGQQVTLSCSPISGHRSVSWYQQTPGQGLQFLFEYFSETQRNKGNFPGRFSGRQFSNSRSEMNVSTLELGDSALYLCASSLDRGTGELFFGEGSRLTVL.

The sample holds a few counts of this clone. The rearrangement links TRBV5-1 to TRBJ2-6; the match to TRBD1 covers 10 bases. The trim removed 6 bases at V and 3 bases at J, leaving 15 bases unmatched. Germline assignment: CDR1 SGHRS and CDR2 YFSETQ. The CDR3 runs 19 residues. CDR3 nucleotide sequence: TGCGCCAGCACTTGGTTATCGGGACAGGGGAGAGGTGGGGCCAACGTCCTGACTTTC. This translates into CASTWLSGQGRGGANVLTF. Supplemented by reference TRBV5-1 and TRBJ2-6, the full variable domain reads KAGVTQTPRYLIKTRGQQVTLSCSPISGHRSVSWYQQTPGQGLQFLFEYFSETQRNKGNFPGRFSGRQFSNSRSEMNVSTLELGDSALYLCASTWLSGQGRGGANVLTFGAGSRLTVL.

V usage is TRBV2 and J usage is TRBJ1-1; D perhaps matches TRBD1 (5 bases). This CDR3 has 14 residues. Trimming removed 2 bases from V and 7 bases from J, with 14 bases in between. Germline V gene lookup returns CDR1 SNHLY and CDR2 FYNNEI. The CDR3, as DNA: TGTGCCAGCAGTGAAACGGGGGGAGGTGGTGAAGCTTTCTTT. This translates into CASSETGGGGEAFF. Together with reference TRBV2 and TRBJ1-1, the CDR3 gives the full variable domain: EPEVTQTPSHQVTQMGQEVILRCVPISNHLYFYWYRQILGQKVEFLVSFYNNEISEKSEIFDDQFSVERPDGSNFTLKIRSTKLEDSAMYFCASSETGGGGEAFFGQGTRLTVV.

J is TRBJ1-1 and V is TRBV5-1; TRBD1 is a possible D gene (5 bases). Per the germline V gene, CDR1 is SGHRS and CDR2 is YFSETQ. This CDR3 region has 15 residues. Trimming cost V 2 bases and J 8 bases, with 19 bases left between them. The CDR3 region has the DNA TGCGCCAGCAGCTTTACTACCGACAGATTGAAAGAAGCTTTCTTT. Its protein is CASSFTTDRLKEAFF.

This chain links TRBV6-1 with TRBJ2-7, with D possibly being TRBD1 (6 bases). This CDR3 has 15 residues. CDR1 is MNHNS and CDR2 is SASEGT in the germline V gene. V lost 0 bases, J lost 4 bases, and 13 bases lay in between. CDR3 loop: CASSEAWQGRYEQYF. CDR3 nucleotides: TGTGCCAGCAGTGAAGCATGGCAGGGGAGATACGAGCAGTACTTC.

V gene TRBV7-2 combines with J gene TRBJ2-7; 7 bases line up with TRBD1. Germline CDR1 SGHTA, CDR2 FQGNSA. The CDR3 has 15 amino acids. V shed 5 bases and J 3 bases; nucleotides not matched to a gene: 10. The CDR3 DNA follows: TGTGCCAGCAGCCAGGGGGTAGGGGAATACTACGAGCAGTACTTC. As protein: CASSQGVGEYYEQYF.

This clone was observed a few times. The chain carries TRBV23-1 and TRBJ1-2; perhaps TRBD1 as D (5 bases). TRBV23-1 is filed as an ORF, its function uncertain. V gave up 1 base and J gave up 2 bases, with 11 bases separating them. The CDR3 extends over 15 amino acids. The CDR3 DNA reads as TGCGCCAGCAGTCAATGGGGCAGACGAAACTATGGCTACACCTTC. It translates to CASSQWGRRNYGYTF.

The J gene is TRBJ1-2, the V gene TRBV6-5, with 8 positions matching TRBD1. Trimming cost V 5 bases and J 7 bases; bases outside gene matches: 9. The germline V gene has CDR1 MNHEY and CDR2 SVGAGI. This CDR3 has 14 residues. The CDR3 DNA is TGTGCCAGCAGTCCCCCAGGGGGCGCGTTTGGCTACACCTTC. This gives the protein CASSPPGGAFGYTF.

This chain connects TRBV9 to TRBJ2-3; 8 nucleotides agree with TRBD2. Trimming cost V 0 bases and J 6 bases; bases outside gene matches: 9. This CDR3 spans 16 amino acids. Germline V gene sequence: CDR1 SGDLS, CDR2 YYNGEE. The CDR3 loop reads CASSVAGPGGADTQYF. DNA for the CDR3: TGTGCCAGCAGCGTAGCCGGTCCGGGAGGGGCGGATACGCAGTATTTT.

V is TRBV19 and J is TRBJ2-5, with D tentatively TRBD1 (7 bases). V was pared by 4 bases and J by 4 bases, with 25 bases between. The length of the CDR3 is 18 residues. Germline V gene lookup returns CDR1 LNHDA and CDR2 SQIVND (reference sequence). CDR3 coding DNA: TGTGCCAGTAGTACACCCAGCCGCGCGACAGGGCGGGGAGAGACCCAGTACTTC. It yields the protein CASSTPSRATGRGETQYF.

The V and J genes are TRBV19 and TRBJ1-2; 10 bases line up with TRBD1. This CDR3 has 14 amino acids. Looked up from germline, CDR1 is LNHDA and CDR2 is SQIVND (reference sequence). V was pared by 7 bases and J by 4 bases, with 6 bases of the junction left unmatched. The CDR3: CASIGTGDVYGYTF. For the CDR3, the DNA is TGTGCCAGTATCGGGACAGGGGATGTCTATGGCTACACCTTC.

The V gene is TRBV11-2, the J gene TRBJ2-1; TRBD1 agrees at 9 bases. Looked up from germline, CDR1 is SGHAT and CDR2 is FQNNGV. The CDR3 consists of 15 residues. Trimming took 5 bases from V and 4 from J; bases not matched to a gene: 6. In nucleotides, the CDR3 is TGTGCCAGCAGCCTCAGGGGACAGGGATACAATGAGCAGTTCTTC. Translating gives CASSLRGQGYNEQFF.